One and the same sample provided the 19 T cell receptor beta chains below, sequenced in a study of OX40 agonist ivuxolimab in advanced cancers. Profiled with immunoSEQ multiplex PCR; TCRdb holds only in-frame clones, not every one. The repertoire has 70,000 to 90,000 clones, around 82% of them found once; the top ten carry roughly 7.1%. The starting material was CD4+ or CD8+ T cells sorted from blood, obtained in a trial of the OX40 agonist ivuxolimab. These receptors all come from an adult with an advanced solid tumor such as melanoma, head and neck, liver or kidney cancer.

The chain uses TRBV6-6 and TRBJ2-1, with 8 bases matching TRBD2. V was clipped by 7 bases and J by 8 bases; unmatched bases: 10. Germline V lookup: CDR1 MNHNY, CDR2 SVGAGI (reference sequence). The CDR3 spans 14 residues. In nucleotides, the CDR3 is TGTGCCAGCAATGGGGGGTTAGCGGGGTATGAGCAGTTCTTC. Its protein product is CASNGGLAGYEQFF.

The genes are TRBV2 and TRBJ2-1; no definite D call. Trimming left V 1 base short and J 9 bases short, with 4 bases between. The V gene's germline CDR1 is SNHLY and CDR2 FYNNEI. This CDR3 is 11 amino acids long. CDR3 nucleotides: TGTGCCAGCAGTGAAGGCATTGAGCAGTTCTTC. Translated: CASSEGIEQFF.

The chain is built from TRBV5-1 and TRBJ2-5; unclear D gene. Trimming shortened V by 0 bases and J by 5 bases, and 2 bases separated the two germline ends. CDR1 and CDR2 from the germline V gene are SGHRS and YFSETQ. The CDR3 has 11 amino acids. This CDR3 is CASSLVETQYF. CDR3 in DNA: TGCGCCAGCAGCTTGGTTGAGACCCAGTACTTC.

The genes are TRBV27 and TRBJ1-2; 8 positions agree with TRBD1. V lost 2 bases and J lost 3; bases outside the gene matches: 8. CDR1 is MNHEY, CDR2 SMNVEV, per germline (reference sequence). CDR3 length equals 16 residues. The CDR3 DNA sequence: TGTGCCAGCAGTTTAAGGGTAACAGGGGGTGACTATGGCTACACCTTC. This sequence encodes CASSLRVTGGDYGYTF.

The V and J genes are TRBV6-1 and TRBJ1-2, with 7 bases that match TRBD1. The germline V gene encodes CDR1 MNHNS and CDR2 SASEGT. After removal of 2 bases from V and 7 bases from J, the junction contained 10 bases not matched to a gene. This CDR3 has 15 amino acids. The DNA of the CDR3 is TGTGCCAGCAGTGAACCACCGGACAGGTGGGCTGGCTACACCTTC. This translates into CASSEPPDRWAGYTF.

This rearrangement joins TRBV5-1 to TRBJ2-1; D is undetermined. Per germline, CDR1 SGHRS and CDR2 YFSETQ. Trimming shortened V by 0 bases and J by 7 bases, and 11 bases separated the two germline ends. The CDR3 sequence is 14 residues long. The CDR3: CASSLVAATNEQFF. The CDR3 coding sequence is TGCGCCAGCAGCTTGGTCGCGGCTACGAATGAGCAGTTCTTC.

The V gene is TRBV18, the J gene TRBJ1-2, with D tentatively TRBD1 (6 bases). The CDR3 has 12 residues. The germline gives CDR1 KGHSH, CDR2 LQKENI. V gave up 5 bases and J gave up 5 bases, with 9 bases separating them. The CDR3 sequence is CASSNRGYGYTF. The CDR3 coding sequence is TGTGCCAGCTCAAATAGGGGGTATGGCTACACCTTC. The full variable domain, with the rest looked up from reference TRBV18 and TRBJ1-2, is NAGVMQNPRHLVRRRGQEARLRCSPMKGHSHVYWYRQLPEEGLKFMVYLQKENIIDESGMPKERFSAEFPKEGPSILRIQQVVRGDSAAYFCASSNRGYGYTFGSGTRLTVV.

The chain links TRBV10-3 to TRBJ1-1; D unclear. V was cut by 6 bases and J by 3 bases, with 8 bases left in between. This CDR3 is built from 12 residues. Looked up from germline, CDR1 is ENHRY and CDR2 is SYGVKD. Written as DNA, the CDR3 is TGTGCCATCAGGGAGCGGGACACTGAAGCTTTCTTT. It translates to CAIRERDTEAFF.

The chain combines TRBV9 with TRBJ1-2; no clear D gene. Trimming took off 0 bases at V and 2 bases at J, with 2 bases between the two ends. There are 12 residues in the CDR3. CDR1 and CDR2 (germline): SGDLS, YYNGEE. The CDR3 is CASSVANYGYTF. CDR3 in DNA: TGTGCCAGCAGCGTAGCCAACTATGGCTACACCTTC. Full variable domain (remainder filled in from reference TRBV9 and TRBJ1-2): DSGVTQTPKHLITATGQRVTLRCSPRSGDLSVYWYQQSLDQGLQFLIQYYNGEERAKGNILERFSAQQFPDLHSELNLSSLELGDSALYFCASSVANYGYTFGSGTRLTVV.

The J gene is TRBJ2-1, the V gene TRBV4-2, with D perhaps TRBD2 (6 bases). Trimming removed 1 base at V and 5 bases at J, with 21 bases between. Germline CDR1 reads LGHNA; CDR2 reads YNFKEQ. The CDR3 is made up of 18 amino acids. The CDR3 protein is CASSQVQPGRGGNNEQFF. In nucleotides, the CDR3 is TGTGCCAGCAGCCAAGTTCAGCCGGGGCGAGGAGGGAACAATGAGCAGTTCTTC.

The chain carries TRBV7-9 and TRBJ2-6; tentative D call: TRBD1 (6 bases). The germline CDR1 and CDR2 sequences are SEHNR and FQNEAQ (reference sequence). V lost 0 bases and J lost 1, with 7 bases in between. The CDR3 spans 16 residues. CDR3 sequence (DNA): TGTGCCAGCAGCTTAGCGCAGGGGTCTGGGGCCAACGTCCTGACTTTC. Its translation: CASSLAQGSGANVLTF.

The V gene is TRBV13, the J gene TRBJ2-5, with 8 bases matching TRBD1. Gene TRBJ2-7 matches the end of the DNA better, so the J call may be wrong. CDR3 length: 14 residues. From germline, CDR1 is PRHDT and CDR2 FYEKMQ (reference sequence). The DNA of the CDR3 is TGTGCCAGCAGCTCAGGACAGGGAATCAACGAGCAGTACTTC. Its protein is CASSSGQGINEQYF.

The count of this clone is one. CDR3 DNA sequence: TGCGCCAGCAGCCAAGAACCGACAGGGTCGAACACCGGGGAGCTGTTTTTT. Its translation: CASSQEPTGSNTGELFF. The J gene is TRBJ2-2, the V gene TRBV4-3; TRBD1 aligns across 7 bases. Germline V CDR1 and CDR2: LGHNA, YSLEER. CDR3 length: 17 residues. The V segment lost 0 bases and the J segment 0 bases; nucleotides outside the gene matches: 4.

The CDR3 DNA sequence: TGTGCCAGCTCACCAATTAACCGGGAGCAGTTCTTC. Translation: CASSPINREQFF. The V gene is TRBV18, the J gene TRBJ2-1; the D is unclear. This CDR3 spans 12 amino acids. Between the trimmed V and J ends, which lost 2 bases and 10 bases, there was a span of 9 bases. CDR1 and CDR2 (germline): KGHSH, LQKENI.

J is TRBJ1-5 and V is TRBV6-1; D unresolved. Trimming cost V 1 base and J 6 bases, with 7 bases left between them. Germline V gene data show CDR1 as MNHNS and CDR2 as SASEGT. The CDR3 consists of 13 residues. The DNA of the CDR3 is TGTGCCAGCAGTGAAGAACGGATTCAGCCCCAGCATTTT. Translated, it gives CASSEERIQPQHF.

The rearrangement links TRBV4-3 to TRBJ2-1, with a possible D match to TRBD2 (5 bases). This CDR3 has 18 amino acids. Trimming pared 0 bases from V and 2 bases from J, leaving 17 bases between. The germline CDR1 and CDR2 sequences are LGHNA and YSLEER. The CDR3 coding sequence is TGCGCCAGCAGCCAAGACCCACCCGCCAGCGGCACCTACAATGAGCAGTTCTTC. It translates to CASSQDPPASGTYNEQFF.

The CDR3 region has the DNA TGCGCCAGCAGCGCCCCAGCTAGCACAGATACGCAGTATTTT. Its translation is CASSAPASTDTQYF. This rearrangement joins TRBV5-1 to TRBJ2-3; D is unclear. Per the germline V gene, CDR1 is SGHRS and CDR2 is YFSETQ. The germline V and J ends were trimmed by 4 bases and 0 bases, with 9 bases remaining between them. The CDR3 runs to 14 residues. Full variable domain (outside the CDR3, taken from reference TRBV5-1 and TRBJ2-3): KAGVTQTPRYLIKTRGQQVTLSCSPISGHRSVSWYQQTPGQGLQFLFEYFSETQRNKGNFPGRFSGRQFSNSRSEMNVSTLELGDSALYLCASSAPASTDTQYFGPGTRLTVL.

This rearrangement joins TRBV6-6 to TRBJ1-1; D unclear. Germline V CDR1 and CDR2: MNHNY, SVGAGI (reference sequence). The ends were cut back, 0 bases at V and 12 bases at J, with 11 bases in the middle. The CDR3 loop spans 12 amino acids. DNA of the CDR3: TGTGCCAGCAGTTACTCGTCCCTGTTTACTTTCTTT. As protein: CASSYSSLFTFF.

In nucleotides, the CDR3 is TGTGCCAGTAGTATTAAGAAGTTGAACACTGAAGCTTTCTTT. This gives the protein CASSIKKLNTEAFF. The chain uses TRBV19 and TRBJ1-1; D is undetermined. The CDR3 is 14 amino acids. With 3 bases removed from V and 0 bases from J, the gap between germline ends came to 8 bases. In germline, CDR1 is LNHDA, CDR2 SQIVND (reference sequence).